This T cell receptor beta chain is from a study of blood T cell repertoires in COVID-19. Symptom resolution, clearance, or two negative PCRs marked the recovered donors of Cohort 3. The ends were cut back, 2 bases at V and 9 bases at J, with 17 bases in the middle. CDR1 and CDR2 from the germline V gene are MNHEY and SVGEGT. The CDR3 covers 14 residues. Measured with immunoSEQ multiplex PCR; TCRdb has only the in-frame clones, and not every one. This sample has around 230,000 clones, with 88% found just once. This chain connects TRBV6-2 or TRBV6-3 to TRBJ2-7; D might be TRBD2 (6 bases). Sequencing was carried out using PBMCs or T cells enriched from blood (not recorded which). The receptor was derived from a woman in her twenties or thirties who had recovered from COVID-19. CDR3 in amino acids: CASSYGTSTRWQYF. In nucleotides, the CDR3 is TGTGCCAGCAGTTACGGGACTTCCACACGTTGGCAGTACTTC.